This T cell receptor (beta chain) came from a study of blood T cells in healthy people across ages. This clonotype has ten or more counts. This CDR3 is built from 12 residues. Trimming removed 5 bases at V and 2 bases at J, with 8 bases between. Germline V gene lookup returns CDR1 SQVTM and CDR2 ANQGSEA. Primers used in a second PCR of roughly 6 to 11 cycles were a sample-barcoded 5' primer and a J-beta primer mix. TCRdb re-derived calls from the 5' RACE reads in MiXCR, one entry per CDR3 protein. The sample includes about 1.8 million distinct CDR3 sequences, just under 50% seen only once; the top ten take roughly 2.1%.

The sample comprised blood. The TCR sequence derives from a woman between 40 and 50 years old in good health. This rearrangement joins TRBV29-1 to TRBJ2-3, with unresolved D. The CDR3 spells CSVRQTTDTQYF. CDR3 nucleotide sequence: TGCAGCGTTCGCCAAACCACAGATACGCAGTATTTT.